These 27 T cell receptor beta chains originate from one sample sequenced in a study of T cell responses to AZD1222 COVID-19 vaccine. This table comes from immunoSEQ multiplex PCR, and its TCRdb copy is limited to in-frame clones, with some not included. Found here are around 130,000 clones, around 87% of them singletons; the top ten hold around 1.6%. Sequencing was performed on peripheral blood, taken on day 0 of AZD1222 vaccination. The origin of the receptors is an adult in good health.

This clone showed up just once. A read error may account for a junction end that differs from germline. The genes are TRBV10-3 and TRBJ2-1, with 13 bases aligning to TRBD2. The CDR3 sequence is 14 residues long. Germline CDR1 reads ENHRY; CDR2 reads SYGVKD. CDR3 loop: CVIKTSGGHNEQFF. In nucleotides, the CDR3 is TGTGTCATCAAGACTAGCGGGGGGCACAATGAGCAGTTCTTC.

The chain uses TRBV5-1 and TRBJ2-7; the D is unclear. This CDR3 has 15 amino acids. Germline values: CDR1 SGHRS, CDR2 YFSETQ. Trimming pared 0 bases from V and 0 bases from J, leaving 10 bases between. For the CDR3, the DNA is TGCGCCAGCAGCTTGGATCAGGCAAGCTCCTACGAGCAGTACTTC. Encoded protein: CASSLDQASSYEQYF.

CDR3: CASSLKGTHSHTGELFF. CDR3 nucleotide sequence: TGTGCCAGCAGTTTAAAGGGTACCCATAGTCACACCGGGGAGCTGTTTTTT. V usage is TRBV28 and J usage is TRBJ2-2, with D unresolved. The germline V gene has CDR1 MDHEN and CDR2 SYDVKM. This CDR3 comprises 17 residues. Trimming took 2 bases from V and 3 from J, leaving 16 bases between them.

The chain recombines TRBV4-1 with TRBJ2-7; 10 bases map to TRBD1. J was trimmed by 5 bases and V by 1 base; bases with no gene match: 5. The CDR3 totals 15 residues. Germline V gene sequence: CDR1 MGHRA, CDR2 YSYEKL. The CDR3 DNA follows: TGCGCCAGCAGCCAAGTGGGACAGGGGATTGACGAGCAGTACTTC. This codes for CASSQVGQGIDEQYF.

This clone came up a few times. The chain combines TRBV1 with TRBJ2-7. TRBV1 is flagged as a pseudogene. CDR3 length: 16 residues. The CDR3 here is CTSSQGDSTSANEQYF. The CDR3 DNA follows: TGCACCAGCAGCCAGGGCGACTCCACGAGTGCCAACGAGCAGTACTTC.

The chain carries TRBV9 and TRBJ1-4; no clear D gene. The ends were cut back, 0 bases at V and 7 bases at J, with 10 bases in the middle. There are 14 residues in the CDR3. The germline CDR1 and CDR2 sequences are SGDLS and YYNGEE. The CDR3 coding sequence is TGTGCCAGCAGCGTAGGGAGTGCAGGTGAAAAACTGTTTTTT. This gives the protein CASSVGSAGEKLFF.

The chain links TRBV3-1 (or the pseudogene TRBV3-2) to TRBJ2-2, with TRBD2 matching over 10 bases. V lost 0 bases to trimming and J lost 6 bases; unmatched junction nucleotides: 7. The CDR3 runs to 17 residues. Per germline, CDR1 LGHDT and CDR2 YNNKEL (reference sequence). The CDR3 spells CASSQDAQRGGSGELFF. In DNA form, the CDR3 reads TGTGCCAGCAGCCAAGATGCCCAGCGGGGGGGATCCGGGGAGCTGTTTTTT.

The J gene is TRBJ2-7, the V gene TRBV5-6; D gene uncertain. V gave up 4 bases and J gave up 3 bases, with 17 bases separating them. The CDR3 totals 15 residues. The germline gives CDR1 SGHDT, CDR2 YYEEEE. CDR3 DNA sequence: TGTGCCAGCAGCGGGCCTTATGAGGAACTCTACGAGCAGTACTTC. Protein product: CASSGPYEELYEQYF.

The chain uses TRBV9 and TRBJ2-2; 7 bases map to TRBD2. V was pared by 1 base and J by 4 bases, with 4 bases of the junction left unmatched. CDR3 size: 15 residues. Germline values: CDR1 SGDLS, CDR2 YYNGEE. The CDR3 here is CASSVRSGVTGELFF. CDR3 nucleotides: TGTGCCAGCAGCGTACGGAGCGGGGTCACCGGGGAGCTGTTTTTT.

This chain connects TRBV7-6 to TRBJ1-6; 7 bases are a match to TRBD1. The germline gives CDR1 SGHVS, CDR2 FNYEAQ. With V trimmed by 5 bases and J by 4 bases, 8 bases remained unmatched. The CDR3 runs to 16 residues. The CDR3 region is CASSERQGGYNSPLHF. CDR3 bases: TGTGCCAGCAGCGAAAGACAGGGAGGGTATAATTCACCCCTCCACTTT. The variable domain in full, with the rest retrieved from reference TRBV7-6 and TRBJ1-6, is GAGVSQSPRYKVTKRGQDVALRCDPISGHVSLYWYRQALGQGPEFLTYFNYEAQQDKSGLPNDRFSAERPEGSISTLTIQRTEQRDSAMYRCASSERQGGYNSPLHFGNGTRLTVT.

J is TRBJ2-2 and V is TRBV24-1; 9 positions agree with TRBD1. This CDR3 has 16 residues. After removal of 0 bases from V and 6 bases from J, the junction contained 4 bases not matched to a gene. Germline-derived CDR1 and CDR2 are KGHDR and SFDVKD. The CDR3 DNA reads TGTGCCACCAGTGATTTGGGGACAGGGTTGTCCGGGGAGCTGTTTTTT. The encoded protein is CATSDLGTGLSGELFF.

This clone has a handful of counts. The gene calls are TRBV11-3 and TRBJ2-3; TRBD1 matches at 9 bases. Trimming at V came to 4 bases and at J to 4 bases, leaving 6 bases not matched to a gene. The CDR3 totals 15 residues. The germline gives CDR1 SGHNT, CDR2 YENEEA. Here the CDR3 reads CASSSPGQGADTQYF. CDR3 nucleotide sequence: TGTGCCAGCAGCTCCCCGGGACAGGGAGCAGATACGCAGTATTTT. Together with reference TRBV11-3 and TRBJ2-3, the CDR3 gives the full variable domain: EAGVVQSPRYKIIEKKQPVAFWCNPISGHNTLYWYLQNLGQGPELLIRYENEEAVDDSQLPKDRFSAERLKGVDSTLKIQPAELGDSAVYLCASSSPGQGADTQYFGPGTRLTVL.

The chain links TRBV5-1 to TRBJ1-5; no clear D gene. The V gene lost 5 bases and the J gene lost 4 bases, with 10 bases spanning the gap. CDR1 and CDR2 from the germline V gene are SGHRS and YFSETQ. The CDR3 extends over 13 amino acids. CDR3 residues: CASRLDGNQPQHF. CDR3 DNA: TGCGCCAGCAGACTGGACGGGAATCAGCCCCAGCATTTT.

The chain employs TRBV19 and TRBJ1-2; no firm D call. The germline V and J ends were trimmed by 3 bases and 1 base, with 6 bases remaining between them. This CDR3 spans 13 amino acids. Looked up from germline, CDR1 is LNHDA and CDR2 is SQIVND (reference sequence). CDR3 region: CASSMQHNYGYTF. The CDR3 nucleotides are TGTGCCAGTAGTATGCAGCATAACTATGGCTACACCTTC.

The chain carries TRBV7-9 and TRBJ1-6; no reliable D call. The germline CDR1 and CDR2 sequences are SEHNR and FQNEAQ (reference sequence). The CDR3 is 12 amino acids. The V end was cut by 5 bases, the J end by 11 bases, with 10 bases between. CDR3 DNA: TGTGCCAGCAGCAACGACTACCCACCCCTCCACTTT. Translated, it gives CASSNDYPPLHF. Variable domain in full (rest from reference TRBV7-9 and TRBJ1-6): DTGVSQNPRHKITKRGQNVTFRCDPISEHNRLYWYRQTLGQGPEFLTYFQNEAQLEKSRLLSDRFSAERPKGSFSTLEIQRTEQGDSAMYLCASSNDYPPLHFGNGTRLTVT.

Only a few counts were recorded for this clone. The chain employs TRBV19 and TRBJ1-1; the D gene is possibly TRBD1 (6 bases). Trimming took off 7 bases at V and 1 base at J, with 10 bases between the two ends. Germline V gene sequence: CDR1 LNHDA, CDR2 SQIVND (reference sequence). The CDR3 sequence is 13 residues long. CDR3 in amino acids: CASTGTTNTEAFF. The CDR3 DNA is TGTGCCAGTACCGGGACAACGAACACTGAAGCTTTCTTT.

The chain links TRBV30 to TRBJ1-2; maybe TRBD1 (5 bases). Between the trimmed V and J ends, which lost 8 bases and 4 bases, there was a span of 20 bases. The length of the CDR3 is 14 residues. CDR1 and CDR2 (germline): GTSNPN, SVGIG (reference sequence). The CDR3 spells CARGLRGAGYGYTF. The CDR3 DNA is TGTGCCAGAGGTTTAAGGGGAGCGGGCTATGGCTACACCTTC. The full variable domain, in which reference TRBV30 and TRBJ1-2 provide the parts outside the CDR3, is SQTIHQWPATLVQPVGSPLSLECTVEGTSNPNLYWYRQAAGRGLQLLFYSVGIGQISSEVPQNLSASRPQDRQFILSSKKLLLSDSGFYLCARGLRGAGYGYTFGSGTRLTVV.

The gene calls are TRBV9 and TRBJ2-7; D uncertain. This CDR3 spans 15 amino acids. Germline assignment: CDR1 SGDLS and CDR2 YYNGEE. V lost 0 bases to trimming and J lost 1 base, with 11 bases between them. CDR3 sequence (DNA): TGTGCCAGCAGCGTAGGGGCTAGTACATCCTACGAGCAGTACTTC. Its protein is CASSVGASTSYEQYF.

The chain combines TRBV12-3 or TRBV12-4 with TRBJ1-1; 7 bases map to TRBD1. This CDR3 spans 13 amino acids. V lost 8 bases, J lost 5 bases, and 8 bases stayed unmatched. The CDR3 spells CASLGQLGTEAFF. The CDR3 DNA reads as TGTGCCAGCTTGGGACAGTTGGGGACTGAAGCTTTCTTT.

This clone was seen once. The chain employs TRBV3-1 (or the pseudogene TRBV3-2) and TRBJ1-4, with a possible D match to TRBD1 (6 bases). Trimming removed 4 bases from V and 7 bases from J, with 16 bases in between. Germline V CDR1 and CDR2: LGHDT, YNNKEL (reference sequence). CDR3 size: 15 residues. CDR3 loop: CASSPPGRGSEKLFF. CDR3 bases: TGTGCCAGCAGCCCTCCCGGGAGGGGGAGTGAAAAACTGTTTTTT.

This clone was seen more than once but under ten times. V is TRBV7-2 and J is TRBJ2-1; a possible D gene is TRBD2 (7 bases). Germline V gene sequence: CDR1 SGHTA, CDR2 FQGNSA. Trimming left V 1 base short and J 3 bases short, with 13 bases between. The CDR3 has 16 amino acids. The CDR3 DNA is TGTGCCAGCAGCTTAGAGGGGGGGGCCGTCTACAATGAGCAGTTCTTC. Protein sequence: CASSLEGGAVYNEQFF.

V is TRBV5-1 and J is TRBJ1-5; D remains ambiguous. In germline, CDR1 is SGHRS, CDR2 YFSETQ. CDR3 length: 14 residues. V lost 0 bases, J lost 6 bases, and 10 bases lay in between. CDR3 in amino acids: CASSLEGGPQPQHF. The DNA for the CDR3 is TGCGCCAGCAGCTTGGAGGGAGGGCCTCAGCCCCAGCATTTT.

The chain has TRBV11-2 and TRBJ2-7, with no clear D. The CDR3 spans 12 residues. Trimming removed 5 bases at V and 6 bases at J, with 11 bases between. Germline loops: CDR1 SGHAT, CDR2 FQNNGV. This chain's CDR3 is CASSQARVEQYF. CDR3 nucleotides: TGTGCCAGCAGCCAAGCCCGGGTCGAGCAGTACTTC.

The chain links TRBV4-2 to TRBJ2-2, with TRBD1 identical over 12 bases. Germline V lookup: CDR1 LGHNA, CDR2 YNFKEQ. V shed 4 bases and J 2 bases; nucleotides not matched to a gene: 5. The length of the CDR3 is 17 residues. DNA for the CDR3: TGTGCCAGCAGCCTAACCGGGACAGGGGGCAACACCGGGGAGCTGTTTTTT. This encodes CASSLTGTGGNTGELFF.

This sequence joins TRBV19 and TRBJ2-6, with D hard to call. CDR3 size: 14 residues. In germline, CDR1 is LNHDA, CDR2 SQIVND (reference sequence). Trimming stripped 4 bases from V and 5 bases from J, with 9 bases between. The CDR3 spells CASSTVVWANVLTF. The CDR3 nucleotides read TGTGCCAGTAGTACAGTAGTCTGGGCCAACGTCCTGACTTTC.

The CDR3 DNA is TGTGCCAGCAGCTTCAAGGCTCCGGGACGGTTGGAAACGGTCATATATTTT. This gives the protein CASSFKAPGRLETVIYF. This chain joins TRBV5-8 and TRBJ1-3; maybe TRBD1 (5 bases). The V end lost 2 bases, the J end lost 12 bases, and 27 bases lay between the germline ends. Germline-derived CDR1 and CDR2 are SGHTS and YDEGEE. The length of the CDR3 is 17 residues.

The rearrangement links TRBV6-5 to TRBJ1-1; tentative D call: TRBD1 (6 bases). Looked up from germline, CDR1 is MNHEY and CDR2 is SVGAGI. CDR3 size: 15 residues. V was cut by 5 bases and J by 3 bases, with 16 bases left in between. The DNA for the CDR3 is TGTGCCAGCAGTCAACCCGGGGGGCACGACACTGAAGCTTTCTTT. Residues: CASSQPGGHDTEAFF.